This entry lists 28 T cell receptor beta chains sequenced from one sample in a study of shared clonotypes between healthy human individuals. Data came from immunoSEQ multiplex PCR; TCRdb stores just in-frame clones and leaves some out. Among about 1.5 million clones listed, approximately 98% were seen once. The sample taken for sequencing was naive CD4+ T cells sorted from blood. Subset specified: CD45RA+ positively selected. These TCRs come from a man aged 30 to 45 in good health.

Remarks on this clone: Other nucleotide sequences in the sample specify the same CDR3. V is TRBV29-1 and J is TRBJ2-3; D is unresolved. Germline V CDR1 and CDR2: SQVTM, ANQGSEA. The CDR3 loop spans 11 amino acids. V was trimmed by 3 bases and J by 0 bases, leaving 1 base between them. The CDR3 DNA reads TGCAGCGTTGACAGCACAGATACGCAGTATTTT. It yields the protein CSVDSTDTQYF.

The chain carries TRBV14 and TRBJ1-2; D gene uncertain. V dropped 1 base and J dropped 8 bases, with 11 bases sitting between them. The CDR3 runs 13 residues. Per the germline V gene, CDR1 is SGHDN and CDR2 is FVKESK. CDR3 in amino acids: CASSQVSQSGYTF. As DNA, the CDR3 is TGTGCCAGCAGCCAAGTGTCCCAGTCGGGCTACACCTTC.

This chain links TRBV5-1 with TRBJ2-3; D ambiguous. This CDR3 region has 12 residues. Trimming stripped 5 bases from V and 6 bases from J, with 10 bases between. Germline CDR1 SGHRS, CDR2 YFSETQ. This CDR3 reads CASRKGSDTQYF. CDR3 bases: TGCGCCAGCAGAAAAGGTTCGGATACGCAGTATTTT.

The genes are TRBV27 and TRBJ2-5; 13 bases match TRBD2. The V segment lost 5 bases and the J segment 7 bases; nucleotides outside the gene matches: 7. Germline values: CDR1 MNHEY, CDR2 SMNVEV (reference sequence). This CDR3 is 15 amino acids long. The CDR3 nucleotides are TGTGCCAGCAGTGTACTAGCGGGAGGGGCGGGGACCCAGTACTTC. Its translation is CASSVLAGGAGTQYF.

The genes are TRBV30 and TRBJ1-5, with D uncertain. From germline, CDR1 is GTSNPN and CDR2 SVGIG (reference sequence). The CDR3 has 15 residues. Trimming pared 0 bases from V and 4 bases from J, leaving 13 bases between. The CDR3 sequence is CAWSVKGRFNQPQHF. The CDR3 DNA reads as TGTGCCTGGAGTGTTAAGGGCAGGTTTAATCAGCCCCAGCATTTT.

The chain has TRBV6-5 and TRBJ2-7; D may be TRBD2 (7 bases). With 10 bases removed from V and 12 bases from J, the gap between germline ends came to 19 bases. The CDR3 length is 11 residues. Per germline, CDR1 MNHEY and CDR2 SVGAGI. The CDR3 sequence is CATLGGGGAYF. DNA of the CDR3: TGTGCCACCCTGGGGGGCGGGGGAGCGTACTTC.

The CDR3 nucleotides read TGCGCCAGCAGCTTGGCCGGGGGGGTAAGCGACCATGAGCAGTTCTTC. Protein product: CASSLAGGVSDHEQFF. The chain links TRBV5-1 to TRBJ2-1; the match to TRBD2 covers 8 bases. Trimming took 0 bases from V and 8 from J; bases not matched to a gene: 10. In germline, CDR1 is SGHRS, CDR2 YFSETQ. This CDR3 spans 16 amino acids.

V and J are TRBV6-5 and TRBJ1-3, with D perhaps TRBD1 (5 bases). Trimming pared 2 bases from V and 4 bases from J, leaving 9 bases between. Germline CDR1 reads MNHEY; CDR2 reads SVGAGI. The CDR3 totals 14 residues. In DNA, the CDR3 is TGTGCCAGCAGTTACGGGCGGGGCGGAAACACCATATATTTT. Protein: CASSYGRGGNTIYF.

This clone came up once. Different DNA sequences within this sample yield the same CDR3. The CDR3 sequence: CASSLAGGMNTEAFF. CDR3 nucleotides: TGTGCCAGCAGCTTAGCGGGGGGAATGAACACTGAAGCTTTCTTT. The V call is TRBV11-2, the J call TRBJ1-1; perhaps TRBD1 as D (5 bases). The CDR3 runs to 15 residues. CDR1 is SGHAT, CDR2 FQNNGV, per germline. V lost 1 base to trimming and J lost 0 bases, with 9 bases between them.

The chain links TRBV6-1 to TRBJ2-7, with 11 bases lining up with TRBD2. The junction had 5 bases not matched to a gene; V was cut back by 6 bases and J by 4 bases. The CDR3 has 14 amino acids. Germline CDR1 and CDR2: MNHNS and SASEGT. The CDR3 here is CASSPASGRYEQYF. As DNA, the CDR3 is TGTGCCAGCAGCCCCGCTAGCGGGAGGTACGAGCAGTACTTC.

The rearrangement joins TRBV6-5 to TRBJ2-5; no definite D call. Germline-derived CDR1 and CDR2 are MNHEY and SVGAGI. This CDR3 is built from 15 residues. V gave up 11 bases and J gave up 5 bases, with 24 bases separating them. CDR3 protein: CAATTSRIGRETQYF. CDR3 bases: TGTGCCGCCACCACTTCAAGGATAGGCAGGGAGACCCAGTACTTC.

This chain connects TRBV7-9 to TRBJ2-2, with TRBD2 as a possible D gene (6 bases). The CDR3 totals 15 residues. Germline values: CDR1 SEHNR, CDR2 FQNEAQ (reference sequence). Trimming pared 6 bases from V and 0 bases from J, leaving 11 bases between. The CDR3 coding sequence is TGTGCCAGCAGAGGACGGGACTCGAACACCGGGGAGCTGTTTTTT. Translated: CASRGRDSNTGELFF.

V usage is TRBV29-1 and J usage is TRBJ2-7, with D perhaps assigned TRBD1 or TRBD2 (6 bases each). This CDR3 has 13 residues. The V gene lost 4 bases and the J gene lost 3 bases, with 13 bases spanning the gap. Germline CDR1 SQVTM, CDR2 ANQGSEA. The CDR3 loop is CSVGGRGGYEQYF. CDR3 nucleotide sequence: TGCAGCGTTGGCGGCAGGGGAGGCTACGAGCAGTACTTC.

J is TRBJ2-7 and V is TRBV2; TRBD1 agrees at 8 bases. J gave up 1 base and V 9 bases, and 14 bases lay outside the gene matches. This CDR3 is built from 16 residues. CDR1 and CDR2 from the germline V gene are SNHLY and FYNNEI. CDR3 in DNA: TGTGCCAGTCGGGACAGGCCTATACTTCCGTCCTACGAGCAGTACTTC. Amino acid sequence: CASRDRPILPSYEQYF.

This chain connects TRBV7-8 to TRBJ2-1; TRBD2 matches 8 bases. V was pared by 2 bases and J by 6 bases, with 6 bases of the junction left unmatched. Germline V gene lookup returns CDR1 SGHVS and CDR2 FQNEAQ. This CDR3 is 15 amino acids long. The CDR3 coding sequence is TGTGCCAGCAGCTTACCCCTCGGGAGGGCCAATGAGCAGTTCTTC. Protein product: CASSLPLGRANEQFF.

The V call is TRBV5-1, the J call TRBJ2-2; tentatively, D is TRBD1 (6 bases). The V end lost 3 bases, the J end lost 3 bases, and 12 bases lay between the germline ends. The CDR3 length is 15 residues. CDR1 is SGHRS and CDR2 is YFSETQ in the germline V gene. The CDR3 bases are TGCGCCAGCAGCTATCGGACAGTAGACACCGGGGAGCTGTTTTTT. Translated, it gives CASSYRTVDTGELFF.

Of note for this clone: Other nucleotide sequences from this sample produce the same CDR3. The rearrangement joins TRBV27 to TRBJ2-1; D is perhaps TRBD1 (6 bases). The V gene lost 5 bases and the J gene lost 0 bases, with 14 bases spanning the gap. Germline CDR1 is MNHEY and CDR2 is SMNVEV (reference sequence). CDR3 length: 16 amino acids. The CDR3 DNA reads as TGTGCCAGCAGTCCCCGGACAGAGAGCTCCTACAATGAGCAGTTCTTC. It encodes CASSPRTESSYNEQFF.

This clone appeared a single time. The CDR3 here is CASILGLAGGPAQYF. The CDR3 coding sequence is TGTGCCAGCATCTTAGGACTAGCGGGAGGGCCGGCGCAGTACTTC. The chain is built from TRBV6-1 and TRBJ2-7; 15 bases align to TRBD2. The CDR3 runs 15 residues. Germline loops: CDR1 MNHNS, CDR2 SASEGT. V gave up 7 bases and J gave up 9 bases; unmatched junction bases: 10.

This rearrangement joins TRBV2 to TRBJ1-4; the D is unclear. CDR1 is SNHLY, CDR2 FYNNEI, per germline. V was cut by 4 bases and J by 8 bases, with 8 bases left in between. This CDR3 comprises 12 residues. CDR3 coding DNA: TGTGCCAGCAGTGGGCAGACGGAAAAACTGTTTTTT. This translates into CASSGQTEKLFF. Full variable domain (missing parts from reference TRBV2 and TRBJ1-4): EPEVTQTPSHQVTQMGQEVILRCVPISNHLYFYWYRQILGQKVEFLVSFYNNEISEKSEIFDDQFSVERPDGSNFTLKIRSTKLEDSAMYFCASSGQTEKLFFGSGTQLSVL.

V gene TRBV5-1 combines with J gene TRBJ2-7; 8 bases map to TRBD1. The CDR3 length is 15 residues. Trimming removed 8 bases from V and 0 bases from J; junction bases left unmatched: 10. Germline V gene lookup returns CDR1 SGHRS and CDR2 YFSETQ. CDR3: CASRLGTGGSYEQYF. CDR3 DNA: TGCGCCAGTAGACTGGGAACAGGGGGCTCCTACGAGCAGTACTTC.

J is TRBJ2-4 and V is TRBV5-6; TRBD1 aligns across 8 bases. The germline gives CDR1 SGHDT, CDR2 YYEEEE. This CDR3 has 17 residues. Losses at the gene ends were 2 bases for V and 1 base for J; bases not matched to a gene: 8. As DNA, the CDR3 is TGTGCCAGCAGCTTTGACAGGGGTTTCGGGGCCAAAAACATTCAGTACTTC. Protein product: CASSFDRGFGAKNIQYF.

The chain uses TRBV6-5 and TRBJ2-4; no reliable D call. Germline assignment: CDR1 MNHEY and CDR2 SVGAGI. CDR3 length equals 13 residues. V was trimmed by 2 bases and J by 5 bases, leaving 7 bases between them. This CDR3 reads CASSYRNQNIQYF. The CDR3 region has the DNA TGTGCCAGCAGTTACAGGAACCAAAACATTCAGTACTTC.

In its sample, this clone was seen once. The gene calls are TRBV11-2 and TRBJ2-5; D is ambiguous. Trimming left V 5 bases short and J 2 bases short, with 0 bases between. CDR3 size: 10 residues. Germline values: CDR1 SGHAT, CDR2 FQNNGV. The CDR3, as DNA: TGTGCCAGCAGCCAAGAGACCCAGTACTTC. It yields the protein CASSQETQYF.

The chain couples TRBV5-5 to TRBJ2-1, with a tentative D call TRBD2 (6 bases). The V gene's germline CDR1 is SGHKS and CDR2 YYEKEE (reference sequence). Trimming removed 1 base from V and 2 bases from J, with 10 bases in between. This CDR3 comprises 15 residues. The CDR3 bases are TGTGCCAGCAGCTTGACTAGCCGGACCTACAATGAGCAGTTCTTC. This gives the protein CASSLTSRTYNEQFF. The variable domain in full, completed from reference TRBV5-5 and TRBJ2-1, reads DAGVTQSPTHLIKTRGQQVTLRCSPISGHKSVSWYQQVLGQGPQFIFQYYEKEERGRGNFPDRFSARQFPNYSSELNVNALLLGDSALYLCASSLTSRTYNEQFFGPGTRLTVL.

Remarks on this clone: The same CDR3 can be traced to other DNA sequences in this sample. This chain uses TRBV7-3 with TRBJ2-3, with D tentatively TRBD2 (6 bases). The CDR3 is made up of 14 amino acids. Germline V gene lookup returns CDR1 SGHTA and CDR2 FQGTGA. The V gene lost 5 bases and the J gene lost 0 bases, with 9 bases spanning the gap. The CDR3 coding sequence is TGTGCCAGCAGCCCCGGGACTAGCACAGATACGCAGTATTTT. It is translated as CASSPGTSTDTQYF.

V is TRBV19 and J is TRBJ2-1, with D perhaps assigned TRBD1 or TRBD2 (5 bases each). With 4 bases removed from V and 10 bases from J, the gap between germline ends came to 20 bases. The CDR3 runs to 15 residues. Germline CDR1 LNHDA, CDR2 SQIVND (reference sequence). The CDR3 DNA follows: TGTGCCAGTAGTACCACTCGAGGGGCTTCCCTCGAGCAGTTCTTC. It codes for CASSTTRGASLEQFF. The whole variable domain, remainder taken from reference TRBV19 and TRBJ2-1, is DGGITQSPKYLFRKEGQNVTLSCEQNLNHDAMYWYRQDPGQGLRLIYYSQIVNDFQKGDIAEGYSVSREKKESFPLTVTSAQKNPTAFYLCASSTTRGASLEQFFGPGTRLTVL.

The V gene is TRBV14, the J gene TRBJ2-1; D tentatively fits TRBD1 or TRBD2 (6 bases each). This CDR3 is built from 13 residues. Per germline, CDR1 SGHDN and CDR2 FVKESK. V was cut by 4 bases and J by 6 bases, with 10 bases left in between. CDR3 protein: CASSPGGINEQFF. The CDR3 bases are TGTGCCAGCAGCCCCGGGGGCATCAATGAGCAGTTCTTC.

This clone was seen once. The chain combines TRBV14 with TRBJ2-7; 13 bases map to TRBD2. The CDR3 is made up of 16 amino acids. With V trimmed by 2 bases and J by 4 bases, 5 bases remained unmatched. From germline, CDR1 is SGHDN and CDR2 FVKESK. The CDR3 spells CASSQRRLAGGYEQYF. The CDR3 nucleotides are TGTGCCAGCAGCCAACGGCGACTAGCGGGAGGATACGAGCAGTACTTC.